The sample holds one count of the clone carrying this T cell receptor (beta chain). Germline V CDR1 and CDR2: SGHRS, YFSETQ. The CDR3 totals 15 residues. With 1 base removed from V and 3 bases from J, the gap between germline ends came to 13 bases. The data are from a study of PD-L1 blockade in urothelial cancer. Study background: Patients went on atezolizumab at some point between 2012 and 2014, receiving 1,200 mg intravenously every 3 weeks. At 3 weeks (second dose) and 6 weeks after starting treatment, blood was analyzed. T cells were recovered from blood samples at a median of around 140,000.

Spiked synthetic TCR analogs estimated absolute template abundance per PCR. Assay: immunoSEQ multiplex PCR; the TCRdb copy retains only in-frame clones and omits some. The top ten hold about 13% of the sample, which has more than 35,000 clones, around 80% seen once. The time point is: peripheral blood 6 weeks after treatment start. Specimen: PBMCs, collected around atezolizumab (anti-PD-L1) treatment. This chain connects TRBV5-1 to TRBJ1-2; no firm D call. This clonotype was obtained from a man in his sixties with urothelial cancer. The CDR3: CASSLSGIGDYGYTF. CDR3 in DNA: TGCGCCAGCAGCTTGTCGGGGATCGGGGACTATGGCTACACCTTC.